The rows below give T cell receptor beta chains drawn from one sample of a study of cytomegalovirus exposure and HLA in healthy donors. Sequenced by immunoSEQ multiplex PCR; TCRdb stores in-frame clones only, minus some. The sample records under 150,000 clones, roughly 76% being singletons. Sequencing was done on a sample of PBMCs. These TCRs come from a human donor in good health. Each CDR3 is given with its conserved first and last residue. A D gene is named only where the DNA matches it firmly. Rows give clone size only sometimes, using once, few, many, or a class for an expanded clone.

j_call,d_call,clone_size,cdr3_length,v_call,cdr3_nt,cdr3_aa
TRBJ1-3,NA,NA,15,TRBV18,TGTGCCAGCTCACCACATTCGGAGGGTGCAAACACCATATATTTT,CASSPHSEGANTIYF
TRBJ1-5,NA,NA,12,TRBV12-5,TGTGCTAGTGCCTCAGGCACTGGGTCCCAGCATTTT,CASASGTGSQHF
TRBJ1-1,NA,NA,13,TRBV11-2,TGTGCCAGCAGCTTAGCTGTGAACACTGAAGCTTTCTTT,CASSLAVNTEAFF
TRBJ2-7,TRBD2,once,14,TRBV6-5,TGTGCCAGCAAACCCTCGGGGGGGGCCTACGAGCAGTACTTC,CASKPSGGAYEQYF
TRBJ2-5,TRBD1,NA,15,TRBV5-1,TGCGCCAGCAGCGGCGACAGGGACCTTGGGGAGACCCAGTACTTC,CASSGDRDLGETQYF
TRBJ2-1,NA,NA,11,TRBV13,TGTGCCAGCAGCCACTGGAATGAGCAGTTCTTC,CASSHWNEQFF
TRBJ1-1,NA,once,14,TRBV5-1,TGCGCCAGCAGCTTGTCTGGGGGCGGCACTGAAGCTTTCTTT,CASSLSGGGTEAFF
TRBJ2-3,TRBD2,NA,16,TRBV2,TGTGCCAGCACGTTAGCGGGGGGCCGCAACACAGATACGCAGTATTTT,CASTLAGGRNTDTQYF
TRBJ1-4,NA,few,17,TRBV7-8,TGTGCCAGCAGCCCCTTCGGGAATGTGGCAACTAATGAAAAACTGTTTTTT,CASSPFGNVATNEKLFF
TRBJ1-1,NA,few,13,TRBV19,TGTGCCAGTAGTCCAGGGCCGGGCACTGAAGCTTTCTTT,CASSPGPGTEAFF
TRBJ1-2,TRBD1,NA,14,TRBV5-4,TGTGCCAGCAGCAGTTACAGGGGTAACTATGGCTACACCTTC,CASSSYRGNYGYTF
TRBJ2-2,TRBD1,NA,16,TRBV7-7,TGTGCTAGCAGCTTCGGACAGGGCACGAACACCGGGGAGCTGTTTTTT,CASSFGQGTNTGELFF
TRBJ1-5,NA,NA,14,TRBV6-6,TGTGCCAGCAGCCCGACGGGGGGCAATCAGCCCCAGCATTTT,CASSPTGGNQPQHF
TRBJ2-7,NA,NA,12,TRBV30,TGTGCCTGGAGTGAAGGGAGGTACGAGCAGTACTTC,CAWSEGRYEQYF
TRBJ2-2,TRBD2,few,16,TRBV30,TGTGCCTGGAGTGTAAGACTAGCGGGAGTACCCGGGGAGCTGTTTTTT,CAWSVRLAGVPGELFF
TRBJ2-7,TRBD2,NA,14,TRBV6-5,TGTGCCAGCAGTTACTCAGCGGGGACTGGTGAGCAGTACTTC,CASSYSAGTGEQYF
TRBJ2-5,NA,few,12,TRBV2,TGTGCCAGCAAGGGGAGGTTGGAGACCCAGTACTTC,CASKGRLETQYF